This T cell receptor beta chain came from a study of shared clonotypes between healthy human individuals. Those who donated, Caucasian adults without exception, all lived in Nashville, Tennessee. The germline gives CDR1 MGHRA, CDR2 YSYEKL. The length of the CDR3 is 15 residues. J lost 5 bases, V lost 8 bases, and 6 bases had no gene match. The assay ran at deep level. Profiled with immunoSEQ multiplex PCR; TCRdb holds only in-frame clones, not every one. Among roughly 2.6 million clones, approximately 90% were seen once, and the ten largest hold more than 0.12%. Sequencing was performed on naive CD4+ T cells sorted from blood. Subset reported: CD45RA+ positively selected. This sequence originates from a man younger than 30 in good health. The chain joins TRBV4-1 to TRBJ2-1, with TRBD2 matching 13 bases. CDR3 in DNA: TGCGCCAGCCGGACTAGCGGGAGTAGCCACAATGAGCAGTTCTTC. Its protein is CASRTSGSSHNEQFF.